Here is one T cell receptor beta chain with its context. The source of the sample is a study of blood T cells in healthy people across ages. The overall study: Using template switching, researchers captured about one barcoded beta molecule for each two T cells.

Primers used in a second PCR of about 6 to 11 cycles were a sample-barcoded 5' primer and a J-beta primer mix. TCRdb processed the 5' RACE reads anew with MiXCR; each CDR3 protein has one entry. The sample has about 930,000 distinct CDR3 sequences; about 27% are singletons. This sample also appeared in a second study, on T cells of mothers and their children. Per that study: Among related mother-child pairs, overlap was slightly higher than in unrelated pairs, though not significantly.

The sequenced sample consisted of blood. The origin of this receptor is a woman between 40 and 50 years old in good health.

As DNA, the CDR3 is TGTGCCACGTCGCAGGAATACACCGGGGAGCTGTTTTTT. Its translation: CATSQEYTGELFF. The chain employs TRBV7-2 and TRBJ2-2; D not certain. The CDR3 consists of 13 residues. Germline lookup yields CDR1 SGHTA and CDR2 FQGNSA. V was clipped by 10 bases and J by 3 bases, with 12 bases between them.